This T cell receptor (beta chain) was observed in a study of regulatory T cells in long-lasting Graves disease. Study-level findings and limits: Segments TRBV28, TRBJ1-2 and TRBJ2-5 showed preferential usage in persistent disease.

This clonotype appeared many times. Its antigen is not identified. One end of the junction does not line up with germline, which may come from a read error. Time point denoted: newly diagnosed GD, antithyroid drugs for less than 3 months. Extracted PBMC RNA gave rise to the TCR library. In each case, Graves' disease was diagnosed per American Thyroid Association guidelines. Nine milliliters of peripheral blood were taken and placed in EDTA tubes. Building the TCR beta libraries relied on iRepertoire HTBI primers, and CDR3 regions underwent Arm-PCR. TCRdb redid the calling of the multiplex PCR reads with MiXCR, one entry per CDR3 protein. The sample records about 320,000 distinct CDR3 sequences, about 18% being singletons. Germline CDR1 SSHAT, CDR2 FNYEAQ (reference sequence). This CDR3 spans 15 amino acids.

The specimen comprised peripheral blood mononuclear cells (PBMCs), sampled at new diagnosis, from a patient treated with antithyroid drugs. This chain connects TRBV7-7 to TRBJ2-3; 11 nucleotides align to TRBD2. The TCR originated in a female donor with Graves disease. The DNA for the CDR3 is TGTGCTAGCAGCCCACTAGCGGGAGATGCAGATACGCAGTATTTT. Its protein is CASSPLAGDADTQYF.